This TCR beta chain was observed in a study of blood T cell repertoires in COVID-19. Study background: The study drew acute and convalescent COVID-19 samples from the United States, Italy and Spain. Sources were T cells, B-cell-depleted T cells, or PBMCs; the material itself was cDNA or gDNA.

Generated by immunoSEQ multiplex PCR, the TCRdb table keeps only in-frame clones and is missing some. The sample includes roughly 250,000 clones, roughly 91% seen only once; the top ten take about 1%. This receptor was identified in a woman aged 40 to 50 who had recovered from COVID-19. Sequenced material: peripheral blood.

CDR3 region: CASSPLGPRGTTGELFF. The CDR3 DNA is TGTGCCAGCTCACCATTGGGACCGCGGGGGACCACCGGGGAGCTGTTTTTT. The chain couples TRBV18 to TRBJ2-2, with 7 positions matching TRBD2. In germline, CDR1 is KGHSH, CDR2 LQKENI. This CDR3 is 17 amino acids long. The V gene end was trimmed by 2 bases and the J gene end by 4 bases; junction bases not matched to a gene: 10.